This entry lists 16 T cell receptor beta chains sequenced from one sample in a study of beta chain features in type 1 diabetes. Isolated RNA was reverse transcribed in full, so expressed TCRB transcripts were sequenced. Measured with immunoSEQ multiplex PCR; TCRdb has only the in-frame clones, and not every one. Here the sample spans about 360,000 clones, roughly 12% being singletons. The specimen was naive CD4+ T cells from blood. Receptor source: a man aged 18 to 30 in good health.

This clone showed up just a few times. This chain uses TRBV5-1 with TRBJ2-3; D may be TRBD1 (7 bases). The germline V gene encodes CDR1 SGHRS and CDR2 YFSETQ. Trimming removed 4 bases from V and 1 base from J, with 13 bases in between. The length of the CDR3 is 15 residues. CDR3: CASSMQGGRTDTQYF. CDR3 in DNA: TGCGCCAGCAGCATGCAGGGGGGCCGCACAGATACGCAGTATTTT.

This rearrangement joins TRBV5-1 to TRBJ2-4, with 7 bases aligning to TRBD2. This CDR3 is 13 amino acids long. Germline V lookup: CDR1 SGHRS, CDR2 YFSETQ. With 4 bases clipped from V and 6 bases from J, the junction kept 4 bases outside the gene matches. Here the CDR3 reads CASSLGRGNIQYF. The CDR3 DNA reads as TGCGCCAGCAGCCTGGGGAGGGGAAACATTCAGTACTTC.

This clone was seen more than once but under ten times. This chain links TRBV5-4 with TRBJ2-7, with 12 bases identical to TRBD1. Looked up from germline, CDR1 is SGHNT and CDR2 is YYREEE (reference sequence). This CDR3 comprises 16 residues. Trimming at V came to 4 bases and at J to 6 bases, leaving 11 bases not matched to a gene. The CDR3 spells CASSPAPGQGASEQYF. The CDR3 DNA reads as TGTGCCAGCAGCCCGGCTCCGGGACAGGGGGCCAGCGAGCAGTACTTC.

V gene TRBV7-2 combines with J gene TRBJ2-7; 12 bases agree with TRBD2. Trimming at V came to 2 bases and at J to 4 bases, leaving 6 bases not matched to a gene. Germline values: CDR1 SGHTA, CDR2 FQGNSA. The CDR3 spans 16 residues. CDR3: CASSLSRLAGVYEQYF. CDR3 DNA: TGTGCCAGCAGCTTAAGCCGACTAGCGGGAGTTTACGAGCAGTACTTC.

This chain joins TRBV7-3 and TRBJ1-2; TRBD1 might be the D (5 bases). Between the trimmed V and J ends, which lost 5 bases and 3 bases, there was a span of 13 bases. Germline V CDR1 and CDR2: SGHTA, FQGTGA. The CDR3 has 14 amino acids. The CDR3 region has the DNA TGTGCCAGCAGCCCCGGGGGAGGCGACTATGGCTACACCTTC. Protein: CASSPGGGDYGYTF.

Only a few counts were recorded for this clone. V is TRBV7-2 and J is TRBJ1-2; TRBD1 might be the D (6 bases). The germline gives CDR1 SGHTA, CDR2 FQGNSA. V lost 1 base and J 3 bases, leaving 12 bases between the germline ends. The CDR3 contains 15 residues. In DNA, the CDR3 is TGTGCCAGCAGCTTAGTAGGGGGAGATGACTATGGCTACACCTTC. Its translation: CASSLVGGDDYGYTF.

This clone has more than one count but fewer than ten. This sequence joins TRBV2 and TRBJ1-1, with D perhaps TRBD1 (5 bases). Trimming cost V 4 bases and J 4 bases, with 13 bases left between them. The germline V gene has CDR1 SNHLY and CDR2 FYNNEI. The CDR3 spans 14 residues. CDR3 nucleotide sequence: TGTGCCAGCAGTGCCGAAGGGGAGGCCACTGAAGCTTTCTTT. This sequence encodes CASSAEGEATEAFF. The complete variable domain, with remaining parts taken from reference TRBV2 and TRBJ1-1, reads EPEVTQTPSHQVTQMGQEVILRCVPISNHLYFYWYRQILGQKVEFLVSFYNNEISEKSEIFDDQFSVERPDGSNFTLKIRSTKLEDSAMYFCASSAEGEATEAFFGQGTRLTVV.

V and J are TRBV30 and TRBJ2-3, with 7 bases aligning to TRBD2. The V gene end was trimmed by 1 base and the J gene end by 2 bases; junction bases not matched to a gene: 3. CDR1 and CDR2 from the germline V gene are GTSNPN and SVGIG (reference sequence). The CDR3 is made up of 14 amino acids. CDR3 DNA: TGTGCCTGGAGTGGGGACTACACCACAGATACGCAGTATTTT. It specifies CAWSGDYTTDTQYF.

This clone appeared a few times. This sequence joins TRBV28 and TRBJ1-6; a weak D match, TRBD1 (5 bases). V was pared by 6 bases and J by 7 bases, with 13 bases between. Germline-derived CDR1 and CDR2 are MDHEN and SYDVKM. The CDR3 runs to 14 residues. The CDR3 sequence: CASSTGSRNSPLHF. CDR3 DNA sequence: TGTGCCAGCAGCACAGGTAGTCGGAATTCACCCCTCCACTTT.

This clone appeared a few times. This chain joins TRBV11-2 and TRBJ2-7; 10 bases are shared with TRBD2. This CDR3 is built from 17 residues. Germline CDR1 reads SGHAT; CDR2 reads FQNNGV. After removal of 1 base from V and 0 bases from J, the junction contained 6 bases not matched to a gene. The CDR3 loop is CASSLVVSGRLSYEQYF. In nucleotides, the CDR3 is TGTGCCAGCAGCTTAGTTGTTAGCGGGAGGCTCTCCTACGAGCAGTACTTC.

The chain combines TRBV28 with TRBJ2-1; 9 positions match TRBD2. V was clipped by 5 bases and J by 2 bases; unmatched bases: 1. This CDR3 region has 14 residues. Germline V gene sequence: CDR1 MDHEN, CDR2 SYDVKM. This CDR3 is CASSLAGTYNEQFF. Here the CDR3 DNA reads TGTGCCAGCAGTCTAGCGGGAACCTACAATGAGCAGTTCTTC.

This clone was recorded a few times. This sequence joins TRBV4-2 and TRBJ2-1, with 8 bases that match TRBD2. Germline-derived CDR1 and CDR2 are LGHNA and YNFKEQ. J was trimmed by 1 base and V by 0 bases; bases with no gene match: 17. CDR3 size: 21 residues. The CDR3 here is CASSQDRSPFWASGSYNEQFF. The CDR3 DNA reads as TGTGCCAGCAGCCAAGATAGGTCCCCCTTTTGGGCTAGCGGGTCCTACAATGAGCAGTTCTTC.

This clone came up a few times. The V and J genes are TRBV30 and TRBJ1-5; 7 positions match TRBD1. The germline V gene has CDR1 GTSNPN and CDR2 SVGIG (reference sequence). The CDR3 has 13 residues. V was pared by 6 bases and J by 3 bases, with 5 bases of the junction left unmatched. DNA of the CDR3: TGTGCCTGTTCGGGACAGAACAATCAGCCCCAGCATTTT. It translates to CACSGQNNQPQHF.

This clone was counted only a few times. This chain links TRBV10-3 with TRBJ2-7; TRBD1 aligns across 9 bases. Germline values: CDR1 ENHRY, CDR2 SYGVKD. V lost 6 bases, J lost 2 bases, and 11 bases stayed unmatched. The CDR3 length is 16 residues. The CDR3 region is CAIRDDGTGKAYEQYF. CDR3 DNA sequence: TGTGCCATCAGAGACGACGGGACAGGGAAAGCCTACGAGCAGTACTTC.

The chain links TRBV29-1 to TRBJ2-1, with a possible D match to TRBD2 (5 bases). The CDR3 loop spans 14 amino acids. CDR1 is SQVTM and CDR2 is ANQGSEA in the germline V gene. CDR3 amino acids: CTASWAGGYNEQFF. The DNA of the CDR3 is TGCACCGCGAGTTGGGCAGGAGGCTACAATGAGCAGTTCTTC.

The chain carries TRBV2 and TRBJ2-3; 7 nucleotides match TRBD1. J was trimmed by 1 base and V by 6 bases; bases with no gene match: 7. Germline V CDR1 and CDR2: SNHLY, FYNNEI. This CDR3 has 15 amino acids. In DNA, the CDR3 is TGTGCCAGCAGGAAGACAGGGTTGGGCACAGATACGCAGTATTTT. It yields the protein CASRKTGLGTDTQYF.